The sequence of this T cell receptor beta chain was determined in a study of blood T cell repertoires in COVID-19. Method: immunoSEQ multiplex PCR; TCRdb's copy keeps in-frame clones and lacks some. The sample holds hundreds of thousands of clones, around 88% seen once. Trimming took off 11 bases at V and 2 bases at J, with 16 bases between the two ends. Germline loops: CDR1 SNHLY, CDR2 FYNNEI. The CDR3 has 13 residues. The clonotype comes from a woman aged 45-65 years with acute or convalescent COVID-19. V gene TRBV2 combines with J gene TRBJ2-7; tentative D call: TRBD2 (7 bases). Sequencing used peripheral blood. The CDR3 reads CAGRGGRAYEQYF. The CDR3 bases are TGTGCCGGTAGGGGGGGGCGCGCCTACGAGCAGTACTTC.